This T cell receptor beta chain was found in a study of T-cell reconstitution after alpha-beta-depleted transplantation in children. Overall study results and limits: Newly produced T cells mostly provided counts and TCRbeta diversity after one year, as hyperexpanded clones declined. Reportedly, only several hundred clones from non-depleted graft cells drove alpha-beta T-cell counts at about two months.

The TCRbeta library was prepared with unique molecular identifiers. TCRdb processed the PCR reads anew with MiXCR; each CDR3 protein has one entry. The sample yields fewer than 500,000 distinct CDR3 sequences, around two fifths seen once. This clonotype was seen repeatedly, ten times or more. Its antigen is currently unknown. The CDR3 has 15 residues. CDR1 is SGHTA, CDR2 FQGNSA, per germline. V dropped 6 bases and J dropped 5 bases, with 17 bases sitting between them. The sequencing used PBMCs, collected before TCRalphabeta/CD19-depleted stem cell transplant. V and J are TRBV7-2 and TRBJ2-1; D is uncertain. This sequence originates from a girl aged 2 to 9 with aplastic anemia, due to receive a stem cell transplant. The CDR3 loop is CASSRGQVGNNEQFF. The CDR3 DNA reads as TGTGCCAGCAGTCGAGGCCAGGTGGGGAACAATGAGCAGTTCTTC.